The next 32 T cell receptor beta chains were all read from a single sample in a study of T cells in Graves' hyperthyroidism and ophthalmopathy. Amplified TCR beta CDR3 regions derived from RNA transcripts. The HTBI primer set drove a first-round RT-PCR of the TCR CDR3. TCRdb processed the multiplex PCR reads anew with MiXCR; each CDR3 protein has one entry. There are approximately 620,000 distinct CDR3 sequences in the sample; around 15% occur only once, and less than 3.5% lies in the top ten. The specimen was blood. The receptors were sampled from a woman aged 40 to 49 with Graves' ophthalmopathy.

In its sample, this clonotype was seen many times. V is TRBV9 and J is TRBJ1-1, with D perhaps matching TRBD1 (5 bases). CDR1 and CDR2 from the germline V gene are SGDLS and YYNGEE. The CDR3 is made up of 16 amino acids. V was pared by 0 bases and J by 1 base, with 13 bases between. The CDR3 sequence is CASSVGPQGRNTEAFF. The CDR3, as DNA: TGTGCCAGCAGCGTAGGCCCTCAGGGCAGGAACACTGAAGCTTTCTTT.

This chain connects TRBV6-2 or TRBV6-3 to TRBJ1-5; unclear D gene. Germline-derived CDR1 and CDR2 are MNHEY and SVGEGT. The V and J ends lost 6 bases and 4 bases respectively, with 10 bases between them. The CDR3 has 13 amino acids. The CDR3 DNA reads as TGTGCCAGCAGAGACGGGCGGAATCAGCCCCAGCATTTT. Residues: CASRDGRNQPQHF.

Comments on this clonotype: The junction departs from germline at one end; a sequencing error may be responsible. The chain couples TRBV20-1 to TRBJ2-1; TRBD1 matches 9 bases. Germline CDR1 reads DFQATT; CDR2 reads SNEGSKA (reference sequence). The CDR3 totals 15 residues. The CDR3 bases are TGCAGTGCCAGAGAAGGGACAGGGAGGTACAATGAGCAGTTCTTC. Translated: CSAREGTGRYNEQFF.

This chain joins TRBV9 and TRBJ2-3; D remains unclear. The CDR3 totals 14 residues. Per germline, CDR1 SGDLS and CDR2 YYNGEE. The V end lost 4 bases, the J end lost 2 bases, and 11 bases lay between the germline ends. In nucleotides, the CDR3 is TGTGCCAGCAGCCCTCGACTGCACACAGATACGCAGTATTTT. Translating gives CASSPRLHTDTQYF.

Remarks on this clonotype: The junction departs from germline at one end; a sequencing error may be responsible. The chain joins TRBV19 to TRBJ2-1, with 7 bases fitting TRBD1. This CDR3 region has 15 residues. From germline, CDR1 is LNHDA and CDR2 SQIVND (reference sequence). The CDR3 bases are TGTGCCAGTAGTATATTCCGGGACAGAAACAATAAGCAGTTCTTC. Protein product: CASSIFRDRNNKQFF. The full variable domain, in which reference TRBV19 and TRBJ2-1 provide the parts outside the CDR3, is DGGITQSPKYLFRKEGQNVTLSCEQNLNHDAMYWYRQDPGQGLRLIYYSQIVNDFQKGDIAEGYSVSREKKESFPLTVTSAQKNPTAFYLCASSIFRDRNNKQFFGPGTRLTVL.

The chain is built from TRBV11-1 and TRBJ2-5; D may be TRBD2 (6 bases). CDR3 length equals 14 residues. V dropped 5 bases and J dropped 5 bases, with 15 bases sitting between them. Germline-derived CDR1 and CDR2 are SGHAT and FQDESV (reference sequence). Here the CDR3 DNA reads TGTGCCAGCAGCCGGGGGTCTGGGATGGAGACCCAGTACTTC. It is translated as CASSRGSGMETQYF.

The CDR3 loop reads CASSVGGIYNEQFF. As DNA, the CDR3 is TGTGCCAGCAGCGTAGGAGGGATTTACAATGAGCAGTTCTTC. The chain is built from TRBV3-1 and TRBJ2-1; TRBD2 might be the D (6 bases). The CDR3 loop spans 14 amino acids. From germline, CDR1 is LGHDT and CDR2 YNNKEL (reference sequence). Trimming removed 5 bases from V and 4 bases from J, with 12 bases in between.

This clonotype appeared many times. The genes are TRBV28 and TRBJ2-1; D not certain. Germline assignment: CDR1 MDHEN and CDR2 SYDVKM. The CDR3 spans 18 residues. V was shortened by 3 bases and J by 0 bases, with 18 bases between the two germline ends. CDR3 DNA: TGTGCCAGCAGTTTGGCTGGACGGTTAACTTACTCCTACAATGAGCAGTTCTTC. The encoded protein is CASSLAGRLTYSYNEQFF.

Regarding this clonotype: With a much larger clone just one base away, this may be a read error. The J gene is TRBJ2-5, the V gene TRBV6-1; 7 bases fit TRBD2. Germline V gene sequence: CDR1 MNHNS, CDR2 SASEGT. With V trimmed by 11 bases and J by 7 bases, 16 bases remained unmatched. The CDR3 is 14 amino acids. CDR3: CAGKVEWERGTQYF. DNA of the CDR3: TGTGCCGGCAAGGTGGAGTGGGAGCGGGGGACCCAGTACTTC.

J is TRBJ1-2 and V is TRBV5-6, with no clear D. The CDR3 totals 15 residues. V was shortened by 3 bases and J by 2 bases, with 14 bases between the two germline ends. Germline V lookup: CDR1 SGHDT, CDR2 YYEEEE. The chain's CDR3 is CASSWTRPNNYGYTF. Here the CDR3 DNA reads TGTGCCAGCAGCTGGACCCGTCCTAACAACTATGGCTACACCTTC.

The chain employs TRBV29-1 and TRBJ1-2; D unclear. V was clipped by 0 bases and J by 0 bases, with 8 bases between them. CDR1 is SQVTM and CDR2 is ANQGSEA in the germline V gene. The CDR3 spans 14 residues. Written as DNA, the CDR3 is TGCAGCGTTGAAGACAGGCGCCCTAACTATGGCTACACCTTC. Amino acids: CSVEDRRPNYGYTF.

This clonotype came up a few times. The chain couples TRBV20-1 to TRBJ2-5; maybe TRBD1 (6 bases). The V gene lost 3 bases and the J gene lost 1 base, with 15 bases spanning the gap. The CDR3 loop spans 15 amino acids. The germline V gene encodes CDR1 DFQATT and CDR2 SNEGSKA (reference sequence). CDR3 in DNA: TGCAGTGCTAGGAAACAGGGTACAGCCCAAGAGACCCAGTACTTC. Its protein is CSARKQGTAQETQYF.

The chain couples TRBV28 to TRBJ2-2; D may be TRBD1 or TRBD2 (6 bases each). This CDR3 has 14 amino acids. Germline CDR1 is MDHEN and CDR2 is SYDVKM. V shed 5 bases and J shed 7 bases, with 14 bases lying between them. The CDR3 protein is CASSIPGASGELFF. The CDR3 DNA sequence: TGTGCCAGCAGTATCCCGGGGGCGAGCGGGGAGCTGTTTTTT.

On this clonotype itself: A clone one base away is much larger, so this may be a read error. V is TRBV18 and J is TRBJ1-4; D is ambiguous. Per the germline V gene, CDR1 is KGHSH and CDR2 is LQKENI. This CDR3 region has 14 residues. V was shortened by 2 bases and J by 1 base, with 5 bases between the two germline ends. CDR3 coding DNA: TGTGCCAGCTCACCAGTTGTAACTAATGAAAAACTGTTTTTT. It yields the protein CASSPVVTNEKLFF.

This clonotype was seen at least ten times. The CDR3 coding sequence is TGTGCCAGCAGTGTGTTTGCGGGAGATGTCGACGAGCAGTACTTC. Residues: CASSVFAGDVDEQYF. The chain couples TRBV2 to TRBJ2-7; 7 positions match TRBD2. V lost 4 bases and J lost 5; bases outside the gene matches: 11. Germline lookup yields CDR1 SNHLY and CDR2 FYNNEI. The CDR3 extends over 15 amino acids.

The CDR3 DNA sequence: TGCGCCAGCAGCTTGTCTTTACTAGCGGGAGGGGATGAGCAGTTCTTC. Its protein product is CASSLSLLAGGDEQFF. The chain couples TRBV5-1 to TRBJ2-1; 13 bases align to TRBD2. V was pared by 1 base and J by 8 bases, with 6 bases of the junction left unmatched. This CDR3 spans 16 amino acids. Germline V gives CDR1 SGHRS, CDR2 YFSETQ. The full variable domain, its missing parts supplied by reference TRBV5-1 and TRBJ2-1, is KAGVTQTPRYLIKTRGQQVTLSCSPISGHRSVSWYQQTPGQGLQFLFEYFSETQRNKGNFPGRFSGRQFSNSRSEMNVSTLELGDSALYLCASSLSLLAGGDEQFFGPGTRLTVL.

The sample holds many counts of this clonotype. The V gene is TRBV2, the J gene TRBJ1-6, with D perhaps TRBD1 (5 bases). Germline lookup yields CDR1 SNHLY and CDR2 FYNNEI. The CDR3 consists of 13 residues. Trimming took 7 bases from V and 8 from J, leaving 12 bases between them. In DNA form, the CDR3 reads TGTGCCAGCACGTGGCAGGGCTATTCACCCCTCCACTTT. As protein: CASTWQGYSPLHF.

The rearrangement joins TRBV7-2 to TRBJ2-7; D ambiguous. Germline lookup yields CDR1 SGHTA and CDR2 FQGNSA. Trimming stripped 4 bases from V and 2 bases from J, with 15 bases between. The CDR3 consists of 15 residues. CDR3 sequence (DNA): TGTGCCAGCAGCTCCCCCCGTGGGGTTCCCTACGAGCAGTACTTC. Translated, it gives CASSSPRGVPYEQYF.

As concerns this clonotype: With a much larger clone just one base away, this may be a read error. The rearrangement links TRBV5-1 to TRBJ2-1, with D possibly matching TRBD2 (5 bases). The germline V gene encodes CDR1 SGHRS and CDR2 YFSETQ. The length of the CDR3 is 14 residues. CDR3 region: CASTSLSSYNEQSF. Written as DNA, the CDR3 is TGCGCCAGCACTAGCCTGAGCTCCTACAATGAGCAGTCCTTC.

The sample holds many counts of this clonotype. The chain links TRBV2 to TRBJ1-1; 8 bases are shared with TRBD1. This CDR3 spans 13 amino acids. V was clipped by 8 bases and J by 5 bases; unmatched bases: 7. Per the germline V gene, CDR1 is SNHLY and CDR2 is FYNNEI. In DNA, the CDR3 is TGTGCCAGCCGGGGCAGGGGGCGTACTGAAGCTTTCTTT. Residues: CASRGRGRTEAFF.

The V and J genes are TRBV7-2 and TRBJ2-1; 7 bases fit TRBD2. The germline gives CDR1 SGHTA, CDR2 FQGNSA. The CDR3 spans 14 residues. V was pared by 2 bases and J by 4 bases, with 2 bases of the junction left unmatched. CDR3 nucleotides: TGTGCCAGCAGCTTAAGGCGGGGGTACAATGAGCAGTTCTTC. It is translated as CASSLRRGYNEQFF.

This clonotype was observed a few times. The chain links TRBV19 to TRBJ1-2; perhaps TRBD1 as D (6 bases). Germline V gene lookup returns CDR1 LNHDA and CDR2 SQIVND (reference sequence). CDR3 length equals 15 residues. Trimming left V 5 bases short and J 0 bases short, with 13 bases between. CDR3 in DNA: TGTGCCAGTAGTGCGCAGGAGGGGGCTAACTATGGCTACACCTTC. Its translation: CASSAQEGANYGYTF.

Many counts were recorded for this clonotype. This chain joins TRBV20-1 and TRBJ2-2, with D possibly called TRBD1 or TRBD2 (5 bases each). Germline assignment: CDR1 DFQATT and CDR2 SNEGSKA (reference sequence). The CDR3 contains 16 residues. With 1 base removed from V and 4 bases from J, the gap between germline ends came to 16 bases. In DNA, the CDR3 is TGCAGTGCTAGAGGTGTAAGGGACCAATCCACCGGGGAGCTGTTTTTT. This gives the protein CSARGVRDQSTGELFF.

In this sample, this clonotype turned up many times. The CDR3 loop is CASSVEADTQYF. DNA of the CDR3: TGTGCCAGCAGCGTAGAGGCAGATACGCAGTATTTT. The rearrangement uses TRBV9 and TRBJ2-3, with D uncertain. Trimming pared 0 bases from V and 4 bases from J, leaving 3 bases between. There are 12 residues in the CDR3. CDR1 is SGDLS and CDR2 is YYNGEE in the germline V gene.

The CDR3 nucleotides read TGTGCCAGTAGAGGGGACAGGGGGCTGAGCAATCAGCCCCAGCATTTT. Translated, it gives CASRGDRGLSNQPQHF. This sequence joins TRBV19 and TRBJ1-5, with 12 bases fitting TRBD1. The CDR3 runs to 16 residues. Per germline, CDR1 LNHDA and CDR2 SQIVND (reference sequence). Germline trimming cut 6 bases from V and 1 base from J; bases unmatched to any gene: 4.

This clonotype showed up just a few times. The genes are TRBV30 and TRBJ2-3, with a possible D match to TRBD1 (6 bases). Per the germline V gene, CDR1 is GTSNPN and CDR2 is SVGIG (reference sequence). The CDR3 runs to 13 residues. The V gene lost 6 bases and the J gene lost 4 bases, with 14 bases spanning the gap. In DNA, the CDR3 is TGTGCCTGCCAGGGGAGTAGGGCAGATACGCAGTATTTT. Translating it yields CACQGSRADTQYF. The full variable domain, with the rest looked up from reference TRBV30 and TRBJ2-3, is SQTIHQWPATLVQPVGSPLSLECTVEGTSNPNLYWYRQAAGRGLQLLFYSVGIGQISSEVPQNLSASRPQDRQFILSSKKLLLSDSGFYLCACQGSRADTQYFGPGTRLTVL.

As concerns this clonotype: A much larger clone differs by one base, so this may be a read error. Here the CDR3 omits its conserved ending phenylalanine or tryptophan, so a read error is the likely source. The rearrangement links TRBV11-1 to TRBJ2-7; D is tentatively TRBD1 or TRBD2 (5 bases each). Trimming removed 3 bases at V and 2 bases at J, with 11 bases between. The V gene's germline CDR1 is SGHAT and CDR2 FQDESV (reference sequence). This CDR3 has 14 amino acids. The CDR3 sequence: CASSLSGTTYEQYL. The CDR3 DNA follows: TGTGCCAGCAGCTTGTCCGGGACCACCTACGAGCAGTACTTG.

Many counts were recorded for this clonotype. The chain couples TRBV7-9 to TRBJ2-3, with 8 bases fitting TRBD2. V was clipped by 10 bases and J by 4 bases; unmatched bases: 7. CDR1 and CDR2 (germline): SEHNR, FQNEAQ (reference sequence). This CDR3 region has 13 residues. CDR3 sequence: CATDGGASDTQYF. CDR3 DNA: TGTGCCACTGACGGGGGGGCGTCAGATACGCAGTATTTT.

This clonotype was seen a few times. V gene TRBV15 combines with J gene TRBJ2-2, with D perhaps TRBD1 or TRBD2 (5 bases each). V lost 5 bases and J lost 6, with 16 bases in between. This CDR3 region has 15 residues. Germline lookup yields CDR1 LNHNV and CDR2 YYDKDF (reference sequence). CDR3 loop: CATSAGTLTSGELFF. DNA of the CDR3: TGTGCCACCAGCGCCGGGACCCTAACCTCCGGGGAGCTGTTTTTT.

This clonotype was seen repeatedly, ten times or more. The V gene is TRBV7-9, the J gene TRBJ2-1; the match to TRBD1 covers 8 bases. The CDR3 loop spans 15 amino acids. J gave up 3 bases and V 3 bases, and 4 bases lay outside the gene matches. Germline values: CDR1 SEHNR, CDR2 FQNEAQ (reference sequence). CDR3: CASSFKGTGYNEQFF. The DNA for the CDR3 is TGTGCCAGCAGCTTCAAAGGGACAGGCTACAATGAGCAGTTCTTC.

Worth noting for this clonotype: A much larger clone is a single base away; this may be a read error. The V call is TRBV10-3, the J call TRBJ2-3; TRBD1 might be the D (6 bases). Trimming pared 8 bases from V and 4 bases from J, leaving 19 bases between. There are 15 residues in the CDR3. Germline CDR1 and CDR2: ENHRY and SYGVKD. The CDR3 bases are TGTGCCATCGGTGGAGCAGGGGAAAGGTCAGATACGCAGTATTTT. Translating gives CAIGGAGERSDTQYF.

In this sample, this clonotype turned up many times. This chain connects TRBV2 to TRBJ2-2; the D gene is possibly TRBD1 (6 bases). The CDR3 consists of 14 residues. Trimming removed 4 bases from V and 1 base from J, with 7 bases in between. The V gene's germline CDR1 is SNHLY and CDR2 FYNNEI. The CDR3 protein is CASSGGQNTGELFF. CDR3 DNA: TGTGCCAGCAGTGGGGGACAGAACACCGGGGAGCTGTTTTTT.